Sequencing of this TCR beta chain was carried out in a study of cytomegalovirus exposure and HLA in healthy donors. About this clone: Its matching antigen is unknown.

General observations from the study: The study put 150 or so TCR beta chains on its list as cytomegalovirus-associated. A few of the chains that were CMV-associated were confirmed in vitro to be specific for CMV antigens.

CDR1 and CDR2 from the germline V gene are SGHNT and YYREEE (reference sequence). This CDR3 has 16 residues. Trimming cost V 0 bases and J 4 bases; bases outside gene matches: 5. Data came from immunoSEQ multiplex PCR; TCRdb stores just in-frame clones and leaves some out. Found here are a few hundred thousand clones, 88% of them singletons; the top ten hold over 0.9%. The TCR comes from a young man in good health and CMV-seronegative. Sequencing input: PBMCs. This chain links TRBV5-4 with TRBJ1-1; 11 bases are shared with TRBD1. CDR3 DNA: TGTGCCAGCAGCTTGGGTCCCGGGACAGGGGGCACTGAAGCTTTCTTT. Translated: CASSLGPGTGGTEAFF.